In its sample, the clone carrying this T cell receptor (beta chain) was seen a few times. Antigen specificity is unknown. The making of cDNA relied on 5'RACE with 10-nucleotide random UMIs. MiXCR, applied by TCRdb to the 5' RACE reads, yields one record per CDR3 protein. In the table there are fewer than 80,000 distinct CDR3 sequences, 5.2% of which are singletons. The entry originates in a study of neurological immune-mediated disorders. The CDR3 loop spans 15 amino acids. CDR1 and CDR2 from the germline V gene are SGHRS and YFSETQ. V was clipped by 3 bases and J by 0 bases, with 13 bases between them. Notes on the study in general: One related-CDR3 cluster, which may be a signature, held the repertoires of 18 of 34 multiple sclerosis patients after phylogenetic grouping. HTLV-1-associated myelopathy had the most TCR clonal expansion, while multiple sclerosis had the least, a level that fell below healthy controls.

The source of this sequence is a woman under 40 with multiple sclerosis. The sample was PBMCs. This chain links TRBV5-1 with TRBJ2-7, with D perhaps given as TRBD1 or TRBD2 (5 bases each). CDR3 coding DNA: TGCGCCAGCAGCTCGCCGGGACGAAACTCCTACGAGCAGTACTTC. Its translation is CASSSPGRNSYEQYF.